These 4 T cell receptor beta chains were all obtained from the same sample, sequenced in a study of blood T cell repertoires in COVID-19. Clones were read by immunoSEQ multiplex PCR, and TCRdb kept only the in-frame ones, dropping some. This sample yields under 300,000 clones, of which 80% to 90% are seen a single time; 2.4% belongs to the top ten. Sample: PBMCs or T cells enriched from blood (not recorded which). The receptors here all came from a woman younger than 30 who had recovered from COVID-19.

The V and J genes are TRBV28 and TRBJ2-7; TRBD1 aligns across 12 bases. The ends lost 5 bases at V and 5 bases at J; junction bases unmatched: 16. Germline V gene lookup returns CDR1 MDHEN and CDR2 SYDVKM. The CDR3 is made up of 18 amino acids. The CDR3 DNA is TGTGCCAGCAGTCCACCTCACCCCCGGGACAGGGGGCTCGACGAGCAGTACTTC. It yields the protein CASSPPHPRDRGLDEQYF. Filled out from reference TRBV28 and TRBJ2-7, the complete variable domain reads DVKVTQSSRYLVKRTGEKVFLECVQDMDHENMFWYRQDPGLGLRLIYFSYDVKMKEKGDIPEGYSVSREKKERFSLILESASTNQTSMYLCASSPPHPRDRGLDEQYFGPGTRLTVT.

CDR3 loop: CASSFTRPTSDGYTF. The CDR3, as DNA: TGTGCCAGCAGTTTTACCAGGCCAACCTCCGATGGCTACACCTTC. This rearrangement joins TRBV7-3 to TRBJ1-2; no clear D. Trimming removed 6 bases from V and 6 bases from J, with 20 bases in between. The CDR3 is 15 amino acids. CDR1 SGHTA and CDR2 FQGTGA come from the germline V gene.

The chain couples TRBV1 to TRBJ2-3; the listed D gene, TRBD2, was not tested against the DNA. TRBV1 is annotated as a pseudogene. This CDR3 contains 20 residues. The CDR3 DNA sequence: TGCACCAGCAGCCAGGCCCTGAGAAGCGGGGGGGAGCTTTGCACAGATACGCAGTATTTT. It specifies CTSSQALRSGGELCTDTQYF.

This chain links TRBV7-6 with TRBJ2-7; D remains ambiguous. Trimming removed 4 bases from V and 0 bases from J, with 7 bases in between. Germline CDR1 is SGHVS and CDR2 is FNYEAQ. The CDR3 consists of 13 residues. The CDR3 reads CASSSLSSYEQYF. The CDR3 coding sequence is TGTGCCAGCAGCTCCCTTAGCTCCTACGAGCAGTACTTC.